This is a list of T cell receptor beta chains from one sample in a study of blood T cells in healthy people across ages. From the 5' RACE reads, TCRdb called clonotypes with MiXCR, one entry per CDR3 protein. The sample holds about 630,000 distinct CDR3 sequences, under 25% seen once. Sequences were obtained from blood. The receptors come from a man aged 65 to 85 in good health. Each CDR3 is given with its conserved first and last residue. The D gene is left open where the match is weak. Expanded clones are given a class, and other clones once, few, many or no size at all.

V	D	size	J	DNA	CDR3
TRBV6-5	TRBD1	few	TRBJ1-2	TGTGCCAGCAGTTACCTGGACAGGGTCGACTATGGCTACACCTTC	CASSYLDRVDYGYTF
TRBV6-6	.	few	TRBJ1-4	TGTGCCAGCGAACAAAATGAAAAACTGTTTTTT	CASEQNEKLFF
TRBV20-1	TRBD2	.	TRBJ2-7	TGCAGTGCTAGGCCTATCCTAGCGGGAAATTCCTACGAGCAGTACTTC	CSARPILAGNSYEQYF
TRBV5-1	TRBD1	.	TRBJ2-7	TGCGCCTGCAGCTGGACAGGGAACTACGAGCAGTACTTC	CACSWTGNYEQYF
TRBV20-1	.	few	TRBJ1-1	TGCAGTGGGCGCATGGGGACTGAAGCTTTCTTT	CSGRMGTEAFF
TRBV4-1	.	few	TRBJ2-1	TGCGCCAGCAGGAAAGACGATTGGGGGGATGAGCAGTTCTTC	CASRKDDWGDEQFF
TRBV20-1	.	few	TRBJ1-4	TGCAGTCCAAGAGGGACCGTTGCAACTAATGAAAAACTGTTTTTT	CSPRGTVATNEKLFF
TRBV9	TRBD2	few	TRBJ2-5	TGTGCCAGCAGCGTAGCAGGTACTAGCGGGGAGACCCAGTACTTC	CASSVAGTSGETQYF
TRBV7-8	.	few	TRBJ1-4	TGTGCCAGCAGCTTTTCTACGGGACGGAATGAAAAACTGTTTTTT	CASSFSTGRNEKLFF
TRBV12-3/TRBV12-4	.	few	TRBJ2-5	TGTGCCACCCGGAACCTAGAGACCCAGTACTTC	CATRNLETQYF
TRBV28	.	few	TRBJ2-5	TGTGCCAGCAGGACCGGGGCGAAAGAGACCCAGTACTTC	CASRTGAKETQYF
TRBV9	TRBD1	.	TRBJ2-7	TGTGCCAGCAGCGTAGACCTCGGGACAGGGAAACGCCACGAGCAGTACTTC	CASSVDLGTGKRHEQYF
TRBV10-3	TRBD2	.	TRBJ2-1	TGTGCCATCAGCTCCAGCGGGACCAATGAGCAGTTCTTC	CAISSSGTNEQFF
TRBV5-1	TRBD1	few	TRBJ2-7	TGCGCCAGCAGCTTCGGGACAGGGGGCGGAGAGCAGTACTTC	CASSFGTGGGEQYF
TRBV20-1	.	.	TRBJ1-4	TGCAGTGCTCGCCCCACATCCGAAAAACTGTTTTTT	CSARPTSEKLFF
TRBV11-2	.	few	TRBJ2-7	TGTGCCAGCAGCTTCTTACAGGGAGCCTACGAGCAGTACTTC	CASSFLQGAYEQYF
TRBV4-1	.	.	TRBJ1-4	TGCGCCAGCAGCCAAGGTAGTCAGGAAAATGAAAAACTGTTTTTT	CASSQGSQENEKLFF
TRBV10-3	TRBD2	few	TRBJ2-1	TGTGCCATCAGGGCGGTCGCTAGCGGGTACAATGAGCAGTTCTTC	CAIRAVASGYNEQFF
TRBV12-3/TRBV12-4	.	.	TRBJ1-2	TGTGCCAGCAGTTTGGGACCTTACGGAAACTATGGTTACACCTTC	CASSLGPYGNYGYTF
TRBV11-2	.	few	TRBJ2-1	TGTGCCAGCAGCCCTAGCGCTAACGCCTACAATGAGCAGTTCTTC	CASSPSANAYNEQFF
TRBV7-2	.	.	TRBJ2-1	TGTGCCAGCAGCTTCGGACAGAACAATGAGCAGTTCTTC	CASSFGQNNEQFF
TRBV20-1	.	.	TRBJ2-1	TGCAGTGCCGAGCAGTCCAATGAGCAGTTCTTC	CSAEQSNEQFF
TRBV6-6	.	.	TRBJ2-7	TGTGCCAGCAGTTACACAGGGTTACGGGAGCAGTACTTC	CASSYTGLREQYF
TRBV5-1	TRBD1	.	TRBJ2-5	TGCGCCAGCAGCTCCGACAGGGTAGGGCAAGAGACCCAGTACTTC	CASSSDRVGQETQYF
TRBV2	.	.	TRBJ2-1	TGTGCCAGCAGTGGTGCTAGTAGCAATGAGCAGTTCTTC	CASSGASSNEQFF
TRBV7-8	.	.	TRBJ2-1	TGTGCCAGCAGCTTAGCGGGGAGGACTTCCACTGAGCAGTTCTTC	CASSLAGRTSTEQFF
TRBV7-3	TRBD1	.	TRBJ2-6	TGTGCCAGCAGCTTAAGGTCGCCGGGACAGCACTCTGGGGCCAACGTCCTGACTTTC	CASSLRSPGQHSGANVLTF
TRBV7-2	TRBD2	.	TRBJ2-3	TGTGCCAGCAGCTTAGGACCAGCGGGAGGAGGAACAGATACGCAGTATTTT	CASSLGPAGGGTDTQYF
TRBV11-2	.	many	TRBJ2-1	TGTGCCAGCAGCTTACAACTAGGGTCTCTCTCCAATGAGCAGTTCTTC	CASSLQLGSLSNEQFF
TRBV12-5	TRBD2	.	TRBJ2-7	TGTGCTAGTGCCTTATTTCGGGGACTAGCGGGAGGGCCGTACGAGCAGTACTTC	CASALFRGLAGGPYEQYF
TRBV6-2/TRBV6-3	.	few	TRBJ1-1	TGTGCCAGCAGGTGGGAGAACACTGAAGCTTTCTTT	CASRWENTEAFF
TRBV6-5	.	.	TRBJ2-1	TGTGCCAGCAGTGACAGCTTCAATGAGCAGTTCTTC	CASSDSFNEQFF
TRBV21-1	.	.	TRBJ2-7	TGTGCCAGCAGCAAATGGGCTAGCGGGAAGCCCTACGAGCAGTACTTC	CASSKWASGKPYEQYF
TRBV12-3/TRBV12-4	.	.	TRBJ1-6	TGTGCCAGCATTCCCCCGAAGGGGGGGCCCCTCCACTTT	CASIPPKGGPLHF
TRBV5-1	TRBD1	.	TRBJ2-4	TGCGCCAGCAGCTTGGGGGACAGCCAAAACATTCAGTACTTC	CASSLGDSQNIQYF